Listed here are 26 T cell receptor beta chains from one sample, sequenced in a study of blood T cell repertoires in COVID-19. The repertoire was sequenced with immunoSEQ multiplex PCR; TCRdb's copy has only in-frame clones and lacks some. The data contain under 85,000 clones, over 75% of them singletons. Material for sequencing was peripheral blood. The receptors stem from a human donor in a cohort sampled during active COVID-19.

V is TRBV5-5 and J is TRBJ2-5; TRBD2 aligns across 10 bases. The CDR3 extends over 14 amino acids. The germline V gene encodes CDR1 SGHKS and CDR2 YYEKEE (reference sequence). V lost 0 bases, J lost 5 bases, and 1 base stayed unmatched. As DNA, the CDR3 is TGTGCCAGCAGCTTGGGACTAGCGGGCGAGACCCAGTACTTC. Its protein is CASSLGLAGETQYF.

The rearrangement uses TRBV11-2 and TRBJ1-2; TRBD1 matches at 8 bases. Unmatched junction bases numbered 15, after V lost 7 bases and J lost 8 bases. This CDR3 region has 15 residues. CDR1 is SGHAT, CDR2 FQNNGV, per germline. CDR3 loop: CASTRNDRGREGYTF. The CDR3 DNA follows: TGTGCCAGCACCCGAAACGACAGGGGAAGGGAGGGCTACACCTTC.

In this sample, this clone is medium-sized. The chain recombines TRBV7-9 with TRBJ1-5; D remains unclear. CDR1 is SEHNR and CDR2 is FQNEAQ in the germline V gene (reference sequence). The CDR3 is made up of 15 amino acids. V lost 1 base to trimming and J lost 0 bases, with 7 bases between them. The CDR3 loop is CASSLEGSSNQPQHF. The DNA of the CDR3 is TGTGCCAGCAGCTTAGAAGGGAGTAGCAATCAGCCCCAGCATTTT.

This chain links TRBV28 with TRBJ1-3, with 8 bases aligning to TRBD1. V dropped 2 bases and J dropped 4; count of bases not matched to a gene: 10. Germline V gives CDR1 MDHEN, CDR2 SYDVKM. This CDR3 is built from 17 residues. The CDR3 coding sequence is TGTGCCAGCAGTTTACATACCCCGGGACAGGAGGGAAACACCATATATTTT. Its translation is CASSLHTPGQEGNTIYF.

The chain carries TRBV11-2 and TRBJ1-1, with a possible D match to TRBD1 (6 bases). The V and J ends lost 2 bases and 3 bases respectively, with 16 bases between them. The CDR3 contains 16 residues. Germline V CDR1 and CDR2: SGHAT, FQNNGV. CDR3 nucleotides: TGTGCCAGCAGCTTATATGGGGGCGCCGGGGACACTGAAGCTTTCTTT. It translates to CASSLYGGAGDTEAFF.

The CDR3, as DNA: TGTGCCAGCACCGATCTTCGACAGGGGGCCTCCTACGAGCAGTACTTC. Translating gives CASTDLRQGASYEQYF. The rearrangement uses TRBV5-6 and TRBJ2-7; 10 bases align to TRBD1. The germline V gene encodes CDR1 SGHDT and CDR2 YYEEEE. The CDR3 is made up of 16 amino acids. Trimming cost V 6 bases and J 0 bases; bases outside gene matches: 9.

The table lists this clone with a count of one. The J gene is TRBJ2-7, the V gene TRBV5-1; D uncertain. Per the germline V gene, CDR1 is SGHRS and CDR2 is YFSETQ. This CDR3 has 14 amino acids. Trimming cost V 2 bases and J 5 bases, with 14 bases left between them. CDR3: CASSFGVGQDEQYF. In DNA, the CDR3 is TGCGCCAGCAGCTTCGGTGTGGGTCAGGACGAGCAGTACTTC.

This clone has just one count. The chain couples TRBV30 to TRBJ1-4; 7 nucleotides line up with TRBD1. The CDR3 totals 14 residues. The germline gives CDR1 GTSNPN, CDR2 SVGIG (reference sequence). V dropped 1 base and J dropped 8; count of bases not matched to a gene: 7. CDR3 coding DNA: TGTGCCTGGAGTGACCGGACAGGAGCCGAAAAACTGTTTTTT. Translation: CAWSDRTGAEKLFF.

The genes are TRBV19 and TRBJ2-7; tentative D call: TRBD2 (5 bases). This CDR3 is built from 12 residues. Trimming removed 5 bases from V and 5 bases from J, with 10 bases in between. Germline CDR1 and CDR2: LNHDA and SQIVND (reference sequence). In DNA, the CDR3 is TGTGCCAGTAGTGGGAGACGAGACGAGCAGTACTTC. Translated: CASSGRRDEQYF.

CDR3 loop: CASSLGAGSPYEQYF. The CDR3 nucleotides are TGTGCCAGCAGTCTTGGGGCAGGGTCCCCCTACGAGCAGTACTTC. The chain combines TRBV6-4 with TRBJ2-7; D might be TRBD1 (5 bases). The length of the CDR3 is 15 residues. Germline V gene sequence: CDR1 MRHNA, CDR2 SNTAGT. The V end lost 5 bases, the J end lost 2 bases, and 16 bases lay between the germline ends.

J is TRBJ1-5 and V is TRBV5-4, with D perhaps matching TRBD1 (6 bases). Looked up from germline, CDR1 is SGHNT and CDR2 is YYREEE (reference sequence). V lost 0 bases and J 5 bases, leaving 12 bases between the germline ends. This CDR3 has 15 amino acids. The CDR3, as DNA: TGTGCCAGCAGCTTGGACGGGGGGCGCGATCAGCCCCAGCATTTT. Translation: CASSLDGGRDQPQHF. Filled out from reference TRBV5-4 and TRBJ1-5, the complete variable domain reads ETGVTQSPTHLIKTRGQQVTLRCSSQSGHNTVSWYQQALGQGPQFIFQYYREEENGRGNFPPRFSGLQFPNYSSELNVNALELDDSALYLCASSLDGGRDQPQHFGDGTRLSIL.

The V gene is TRBV6-5, the J gene TRBJ1-5; 7 bases line up with TRBD1. CDR1 and CDR2 (germline): MNHEY, SVGAGI. The CDR3 spans 15 residues. V gave up 7 bases and J gave up 4 bases; unmatched junction bases: 10. CDR3 amino acids: CASTKGQIQNQPQHF. CDR3 coding DNA: TGTGCCAGCACCAAGGGACAGATACAGAATCAGCCCCAGCATTTT.

This chain links TRBV5-4 with TRBJ2-3; D may be TRBD2 (5 bases). Germline lookup yields CDR1 SGHNT and CDR2 YYREEE (reference sequence). Trimming pared 1 base from V and 0 bases from J, leaving 15 bases between. The CDR3 sequence is 17 residues long. CDR3 amino acids: CASSLKWAGPSTDTQYF. The DNA of the CDR3 is TGTGCCAGCAGCTTGAAGTGGGCGGGTCCTAGCACAGATACGCAGTATTTT.

The chain joins TRBV4-3 to TRBJ2-7; no clear D gene. There are 16 residues in the CDR3. V lost 0 bases to trimming and J lost 4 bases, with 16 bases between them. Germline V lookup: CDR1 LGHNA, CDR2 YSLEER. The CDR3 reads CASSQDWPPLFYEQYF. In DNA, the CDR3 is TGCGCCAGCAGCCAAGATTGGCCACCGCTTTTTTACGAGCAGTACTTC.

The V gene is TRBV5-6, the J gene TRBJ1-2, with TRBD1 matching 7 bases. V lost 1 base and J lost 8; bases outside the gene matches: 8. The CDR3 spans 14 residues. CDR1 is SGHDT, CDR2 YYEEEE, per germline. Here the CDR3 reads CASSLISGTAGYTF. The CDR3 DNA reads TGTGCCAGCAGCTTGATTAGCGGGACAGCCGGCTACACCTTC.

This chain uses TRBV7-8 with TRBJ2-3, with 7 bases aligning to TRBD2. Germline values: CDR1 SGHVS, CDR2 FQNEAQ. After removal of 3 bases from V and 2 bases from J, the junction contained 11 bases not matched to a gene. This CDR3 has 17 residues. The CDR3 sequence is CASSFTAGVHHTDTQYF. The CDR3 coding sequence is TGTGCCAGCAGCTTTACGGCGGGGGTCCACCACACAGATACGCAGTATTTT.

Of note for this clone: Distinct nucleotide sequences in the sample also encode this CDR3. The chain employs TRBV5-1 and TRBJ2-7, with D perhaps TRBD2 (5 bases). Trimming shortened V by 0 bases and J by 3 bases, and 7 bases separated the two germline ends. The CDR3 runs to 13 residues. Germline V gives CDR1 SGHRS, CDR2 YFSETQ. Here the CDR3 DNA reads TGCGCCAGCAGCTTGGGACGGGACTACGAGCAGTACTTC. Protein: CASSLGRDYEQYF.

The chain is built from TRBV6-2 or TRBV6-3 and TRBJ1-1, with 7 bases identical to TRBD1. Germline loops: CDR1 MNHEY, CDR2 SVGEGT. The V segment lost 4 bases and the J segment 5 bases; nucleotides outside the gene matches: 10. This CDR3 spans 15 amino acids. This CDR3 reads CASSLIRDRGTEAFF. CDR3 bases: TGTGCCAGCAGTTTAATCCGGGACAGAGGGACTGAAGCTTTCTTT.

The J gene is TRBJ1-6, the V gene TRBV10-3, with TRBD1 matching over 8 bases. V shed 5 bases and J 5 bases; nucleotides not matched to a gene: 8. CDR1 and CDR2 from the germline V gene are ENHRY and SYGVKD. This CDR3 is built from 16 residues. CDR3 sequence (DNA): TGTGCCATCAGTAGCCCCCGGACAGGGCATAATTCACCCCTCCACTTT. Residues: CAISSPRTGHNSPLHF.

This chain connects TRBV9 to TRBJ1-2, with D hard to call. The CDR3 consists of 14 residues. Germline V gives CDR1 SGDLS, CDR2 YYNGEE. Trimming pared 0 bases from V and 2 bases from J, leaving 8 bases between. CDR3 sequence reads: CASSVGNRNYGYTF. The CDR3 DNA is TGTGCCAGCAGCGTAGGGAACAGAAACTATGGCTACACCTTC.

This clone has just one count. CDR3: CASSQPPGQGVSGANVLTF. For the CDR3, the DNA is TGCGCCAGCAGCCAACCACCGGGACAGGGGGTCTCGGGGGCCAACGTCCTGACTTTC. The gene calls are TRBV4-1 and TRBJ2-6; 11 bases match TRBD1. CDR3 size: 19 residues. CDR1 is MGHRA, CDR2 YSYEKL, per germline. Germline trimming cut 2 bases from V and 4 bases from J; bases unmatched to any gene: 10.

The J gene is TRBJ2-5, the V gene TRBV19; D might be TRBD1 (7 bases). V lost 6 bases, J lost 1 base, and 12 bases lay in between. This CDR3 has 14 residues. The germline gives CDR1 LNHDA, CDR2 SQIVND (reference sequence). This CDR3 is CASRPQGGQETQYF. The CDR3 coding sequence is TGTGCCAGTAGGCCTCAGGGGGGCCAAGAGACCCAGTACTTC.

This clone was detected a few times. This chain uses TRBV18 with TRBJ1-2, with D uncertain. The CDR3 covers 12 residues. Germline-derived CDR1 and CDR2 are KGHSH and LQKENI. The V gene lost 5 bases and the J gene lost 3 bases, with 7 bases spanning the gap. The CDR3 bases are TGTGCCAGCTCATTCCGCGACTATGGCTACACCTTC. This gives the protein CASSFRDYGYTF.

This sequence joins TRBV2 and TRBJ2-1; 9 bases line up with TRBD2. The CDR3 spans 16 residues. Germline loops: CDR1 SNHLY, CDR2 FYNNEI. With 1 base clipped from V and 6 bases from J, the junction kept 7 bases outside the gene matches. In DNA, the CDR3 is TGTGCCAGCAGTGAAGTAGCGGGGGCCGGGGCCAATGAGCAGTTCTTC. Its protein is CASSEVAGAGANEQFF.

The chain has TRBV2 and TRBJ2-7, with 7 bases that match TRBD1. The germline gives CDR1 SNHLY, CDR2 FYNNEI. With 6 bases clipped from V and 0 bases from J, the junction kept 8 bases outside the gene matches. CDR3 length: 15 residues. CDR3 DNA: TGTGCCAGCAGCGAGACAGGGTCCAGCTCCTACGAGCAGTACTTC. It encodes CASSETGSSSYEQYF.

This chain links TRBV9 with TRBJ2-5; D gene unclear. The CDR3 length is 14 residues. Per germline, CDR1 SGDLS and CDR2 YYNGEE. V lost 0 bases to trimming and J lost 2 bases, with 8 bases between them. CDR3 sequence (DNA): TGTGCCAGCAGCGTAGGGGCAGTTCAAGAGACCCAGTACTTC. Protein: CASSVGAVQETQYF.